This T cell receptor (beta chain) is from a study of OX40 agonist ivuxolimab in advanced cancers. Study overall: Patients got intravenous ivuxolimab at 0.01 to 10 mg/kg every 2 weeks. Enrollees could have had prior anti-PD-1, anti-PD-L1 or anti-CTLA-4 therapy, which around 43% had received. The study's findings and limits: Normalized T-cell clonal expansion was also low in some nonresponders. The work left the antigen specificity of expanded peripheral T cells undetermined.

Comment on this clone: The target antigen is unknown.

Produced via immunoSEQ multiplex PCR; TCRdb's table is partial and in-frame only. The table includes almost 90,000 clones, around 87% detected once. The CDR3 loop spans 13 amino acids. The germline CDR1 and CDR2 sequences are SGHRS and YFSETQ. The V end lost 9 bases, the J end lost 5 bases, and 18 bases lay between the germline ends. The material was CD4+ or CD8+ T cells sorted from blood, obtained in a trial of the OX40 agonist ivuxolimab. The J gene is TRBJ2-7, the V gene TRBV5-1, with unresolved D. The origin of this receptor is an adult with an advanced solid tumor such as melanoma, head and neck, liver or kidney cancer. Written as DNA, the CDR3 is TGCGCCACCGCTAATTCTTTCAGCGACGAGCAGTACTTC. Translation: CATANSFSDEQYF. Full variable domain (missing parts from reference TRBV5-1 and TRBJ2-7): KAGVTQTPRYLIKTRGQQVTLSCSPISGHRSVSWYQQTPGQGLQFLFEYFSETQRNKGNFPGRFSGRQFSNSRSEMNVSTLELGDSALYLCATANSFSDEQYFGPGTRLTVT.